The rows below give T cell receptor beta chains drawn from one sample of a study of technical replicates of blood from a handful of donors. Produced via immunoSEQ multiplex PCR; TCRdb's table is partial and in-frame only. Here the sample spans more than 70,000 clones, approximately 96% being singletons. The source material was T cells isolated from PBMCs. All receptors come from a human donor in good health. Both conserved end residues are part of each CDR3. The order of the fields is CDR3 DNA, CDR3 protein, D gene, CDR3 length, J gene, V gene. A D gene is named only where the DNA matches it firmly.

cdr3_nt: TGCGCCAGCAGCCGCTCAACCGGACAGGTTCTGGATGAGCAGTTCTTC; cdr3_aa: CASSRSTGQVLDEQFF; d_call: TRBD1; cdr3_length: 16; j_call: TRBJ2-1; v_call: TRBV5-1
cdr3_nt: TGTGCCAGCAGTTTAGGGGCAGGGGCCTACGAGCAGTACTTC; cdr3_aa: CASSLGAGAYEQYF; d_call: .; cdr3_length: 14; j_call: TRBJ2-7; v_call: TRBV27
cdr3_nt: TGCGCCAGCAGCGGACATTGGACAGGGAGATCGGGGGGCACTGAAGCTTTCTTT; cdr3_aa: CASSGHWTGRSGGTEAFF; d_call: TRBD1; cdr3_length: 18; j_call: TRBJ1-1; v_call: TRBV5-1
cdr3_nt: TGTGCCAGCAGCCAGGGGTGGGCCAGGGAGCAGTACTTC; cdr3_aa: CASSQGWAREQYF; d_call: .; cdr3_length: 13; j_call: TRBJ2-7; v_call: TRBV7-9
cdr3_nt: TGTGCCAGCAGTCTCGAGACAGGGTTCGATGAGCAGTTCTTC; cdr3_aa: CASSLETGFDEQFF; d_call: TRBD1; cdr3_length: 14; j_call: TRBJ2-1; v_call: TRBV27
cdr3_nt: TGTGCCAGCAGCTCTACTAAGCGGGAGGGCCGCGATGAGCAGTTCTTC; cdr3_aa: CASSSTKREGRDEQFF; d_call: TRBD2; cdr3_length: 16; j_call: TRBJ2-1; v_call: TRBV5-4
cdr3_nt: TGTGCCAGCAGCTTGACGACAGGGGGCCAAGAGACCCAGTACTTC; cdr3_aa: CASSLTTGGQETQYF; d_call: TRBD1; cdr3_length: 15; j_call: TRBJ2-5; v_call: TRBV11-3
cdr3_nt: TGTGCCACCAGCAGAGACCCCGGAGGGGCTGTGAATGAGCAGTTCTTC; cdr3_aa: CATSRDPGGAVNEQFF; d_call: .; cdr3_length: 16; j_call: TRBJ2-1; v_call: TRBV15
cdr3_nt: TGCAGCGGGTCAGGAGCGGGCACAGATACGCAGTATTTT; cdr3_aa: CSGSGAGTDTQYF; d_call: .; cdr3_length: 13; j_call: TRBJ2-3; v_call: TRBV29-1
cdr3_nt: TGCGCCAGCAGCCAACGCGGGGGCAATGAGCAGTTCTTC; cdr3_aa: CASSQRGGNEQFF; d_call: TRBD2; cdr3_length: 13; j_call: TRBJ2-1; v_call: TRBV4-1
cdr3_nt: TGTGCCAGCAGTTCAAACGCGGACACTGAAGCTTTCTTT; cdr3_aa: CASSSNADTEAFF; d_call: .; cdr3_length: 13; j_call: TRBJ1-1; v_call: TRBV6-5
cdr3_nt: TGTGCCAGCAGTTTGGAGCGGGATCCCTCCTACGAGCAGTACTTC; cdr3_aa: CASSLERDPSYEQYF; d_call: TRBD2; cdr3_length: 15; j_call: TRBJ2-7; v_call: TRBV28
cdr3_nt: TGTGCCAGCAGCCTAGCAGGAGGGAGAGTTGAGCAGTTCTTC; cdr3_aa: CASSLAGGRVEQFF; d_call: .; cdr3_length: 14; j_call: TRBJ2-1; v_call: TRBV5-4
cdr3_nt: TGTGCCAGCAGTGAATATGCCGGTAGCACAGATACGCAGTATTTT; cdr3_aa: CASSEYAGSTDTQYF; d_call: .; cdr3_length: 15; j_call: TRBJ2-3; v_call: TRBV25-1
cdr3_nt: TGTGCCAGCAGTGTGTCAGGGAATCAGCCCCAGCATTTT; cdr3_aa: CASSVSGNQPQHF; d_call: .; cdr3_length: 13; j_call: TRBJ1-5; v_call: TRBV6-1
cdr3_nt: TGTGCCTGGAGTACGACAGGTCTCGGGCAGCCCCAGCATTTT; cdr3_aa: CAWSTTGLGQPQHF; d_call: .; cdr3_length: 14; j_call: TRBJ1-5; v_call: TRBV30
cdr3_nt: TGCGCCAGCAGCTTAAGAACAGAGAGCTCCTATAATTCACCCCTCCACTTT; cdr3_aa: CASSLRTESSYNSPLHF; d_call: .; cdr3_length: 17; j_call: TRBJ1-6; v_call: TRBV5-1